This TCR beta chain was profiled in a study of cytomegalovirus exposure and HLA in healthy donors (TCRdb year 2017). Study-level background: An earlier analysis of several hundred of the donors reported about 290 Gb of sequence data and 117 million unique TCR beta sequences from 150 million to 200 million T cells. An early release that covered about 600 HLA-typed donors contained approximately 300 gigabases of sequencing data and about 93 million unique TCR sequences. Among the roughly 400 genotyped donors, about 83% belonged to the genetic ancestry cluster associated with self-reported Caucasian donors. The study aimed to test whether cataloging public T cell receptors could reveal signatures of past pathogen exposure. The study used immunosequencing to profile the T cell repertoires of around 600 subjects and linked those repertoires to cytomegalovirus serostatus. In addition to the first cohort of 650 to 750 subjects, a separate validation cohort of 100 to 150 different subjects was used. To predict cytomegalovirus infection status, the study brought together high-throughput TCR immunosequencing, statistical association of individual TCRs with disease status, and machine learning. To study patterns of TCR occurrence, a later analysis re-analyzed previously published TCR beta repertoires from more than 550 donors and added high-resolution HLA genotyping. Rather than using new phenotypic data, the later analysis identified candidate immune exposures from TCR beta sequences and from how often those sequences occurred across donors. To decide whether each TCR beta V gene segment behaved as functional or pseudogenic, an earlier analysis of fewer than 750 of the donors relied on high-throughput TCR beta sequencing. Donor age, sex, ethnicity and CMV serostatus were compiled alongside the repertoire data. A later genetic analysis took genome-wide SNP genotypes for about three fifths of the 666 donors and used that subset as a discovery cohort. All discovery cohort repertoires had been generated on a single sequencing platform. HLA typing included class I and class II loci at four-digit resolution. Typing coverage differed by locus: A, B, C, DRB1 and DQB1 were typed in about 620-630 donors, DQA1 in about 500, DPA1 in 600 to 610, and DPB1 in approximately 450. Roughly five DR-DQ haplotypes were handled as single units for association and clustering, since linkage in the cohort was strong. Among almost 400 genotyped donors of the cohort, an average of around 240,000 unique TCR beta nucleotide sequences were sequenced per donor, around 18% of them non-productive. Beyond this particular receptor, the publication reports: Strong co-occurrence of HLA alleles, especially DR and DQ, made assigning TCR associations to individual alleles difficult. The authors suggested that the approach could potentially be extended to other disease states and immunological phenotypes. In a later analysis, TCR association rates were found to vary across HLA loci, with the most associated TCRs seen for DRB1 alleles and the fewest for HLA-C alleles. A later genetic analysis associated a missense DCLRE1C variant with V-gene and J-gene trimming of TCR beta chains, and an independent cohort replicated the association. In an earlier analysis of 587 of the donors, most TCR beta V segments appeared in productive rearrangements about 87% or about 30% of the time, broadly matching IMGT annotations. In a later analysis, HLA-associated TCR beta chains showed more clonal expansion and lower generation probabilities than non-associated chains that were equally common. A further reported finding was that TCR beta sequences accurately predicted the HLA-A and HLA-B alleles for most subjects in the first cohort. The cohort was sequenced for TCR beta chains only, and without alpha or paired-chain data the features that could be detected were limited. A group of highly shared sequence variants was considered likely to be a technical artifact of the sequencing pipeline. The study listed 164 TCR beta chains as associated with cytomegalovirus. Cytomegalovirus status was reported to be diagnosed by the classifier with high specificity and sensitivity in both the original and validation cohorts. Because the 87-base-pair reads could not distinguish some IMGT-functional V segments, including TRBV6-2 and TRBV6-3, those segments were excluded. Because counts were too low, about 15 rarely observed V segments, including chromosome 9 orphons, were left out of the earlier analysis of about 620 of the donors. Compared with the roughly 670-donor mean, donors in an Asian-associated ancestry cluster had fewer N-insertions in productive TCRs, according to a later genetic analysis. In a later analysis, most CMV-associated TCR beta chains were found to appear HLA-restricted, with HLA associations seemingly driven largely by CMV exposure. Roughly uniform sequencing depth across donors was assumed in presence/absence analyses, although this assumption may not hold. Correlated functional status among segregating V segments might be attributable to linkage disequilibrium, but an unknown experimental factor could not be ruled out. Most TCR sequences were seen in very few donors, while some public TCRs were found in many individuals. For the cohort, immune exposure information was limited to CMV serostatus. Several of the top co-occurrence clusters appeared to be linked to parvovirus B19, influenza, CMV and Epstein-Barr virus, according to a later analysis. HLA typing was unavailable for some donors at each locus, so association tests used only the typed subset. Specific HLA alleles were associated with over 15,000 TCR beta sequences at a false discovery rate of 0.05 in a later analysis. A few of the identified cytomegalovirus-associated TCR beta chains were confirmed in vitro to be specific for cytomegalovirus antigens.

Library preparation used the immunoSEQ multiplex PCR assay. For the multiplex PCR, a mixture combining 60 forward primers for TCR Vbeta segments and 13 reverse primers for TCR Jbeta segments was used. The CDR3 region of rearranged TCR beta genes was amplified from genomic DNA by a multiplex PCR assay. Amplified TCR beta libraries were sequenced as 87-base-pair reads on the Illumina HiSeq System. On the authors' methods: In a later analysis, about 80 million unique TCR beta chains were counted across the 500 to 850 repertoires, and around 10 million of these chains were shared by at least two donors. A nearest-neighbor algorithm error-corrected the raw reads and collapsed the reads into unique sequences, merging closely related sequences to remove PCR and sequencing errors. V, D and J gene segments were assigned by aligning CDR3 sequences to IMGT reference sequences. Each retained sequence needed at least a six-nucleotide match to both a V gene segment and a J gene segment. Rearrangements were classified as productive when the CDR3 lacked stop codons and remained in frame with V and J, and all other rearrangements were classified as non-productive. Following IMGT convention, CDR3 was defined as the stretch from the second conserved V-encoded cysteine to the conserved J-encoded phenylalanine. In an earlier analysis of more than 550 of the donors, sequences lacking an unambiguous match to a single V gene segment were excluded. In an earlier analysis of almost 600 of the donors, a V segment was called functional when productive rearrangements were above 56.7%, and segregating when the standard deviation between donors exceeded 5%. A statistical classification framework was developed to diagnose cytomegalovirus status using the catalog of TCR beta chain sequences. V and J gene assignment, in a later analysis, came from comparing TCR nucleotide sequences with IMGT/GENE-DB human TR gene sequences. Using the TCRdist pipeline, a later analysis assigned CDR3 sequences along with most-parsimonious VDJ recombination scenarios. In a later analysis, every TCR beta chain was defined by the combination of its CDR3 amino acid sequence and its V-gene family, and reads without a unique V-gene family were dropped. To address suspected cross-contamination and a sequencing artifact, a later analysis removed around 600 highly shared, low-generation-probability nucleotide sequences. In a later analysis, a clonal expansion index for each public chain was calculated from normalized within-repertoire ranks of inferred template counts. A later analysis computed generation probabilities with a VDJ recombination model fitted to out-of-frame rearrangements, and checked the results against IGoR. A later analysis scored TCR-TCR, TCR-HLA and TCR-CMV co-occurrence with hypergeometric tests, applying a repertoire-size bias correction to TCR pairs. False discovery rates were estimated in a later analysis by permuting HLA or CMV assignments 20 times. A later analysis grouped co-occurring TCRs with DBSCAN, adding TCRdist sequence similarity when clustering within HLA-allele-positive subsets. Repertoires with fewer than 30,000 or more than 120,000 public chains were left out of co-occurrence clustering, as were several repertoires with anomalous nucleotide sharing. TCRdb mirrors the immuneACCESS table, restricted to in-frame sequences. Some clones are absent from its copies; in checked studies, under half trace to an unresolved V gene, and the reason for the others is unknown. V and J calls and clone size follow that table, whereas D and trimming were derived from the DNA. The sample includes 150,000 to 200,000 clones, with approximately 79% observed a single time. Together, the top ten hold 6.3% of the sample.

A note on this clone: Its antigen target is currently unknown. Base qualities are not provided; no much larger clone lies one nucleotide away.

The CDR1 and CDR2 encoded by the germline V gene are SGHNT and YENEEA. Spanning cysteine to phenylalanine, the CDR3 consists of 14 amino acids. CDR3 DNA is the only sequence kept; it has 42 bases, read in frame from the first base. V is pruned by 4 bases and J by 7 bases, leaving 9 bases of the junction without a gene match. The cohort consisted of 600 to 700 healthy bone marrow donors. All cohort members were sampled while nominally healthy, although unrecorded immune exposures were likely present. The donor tested CMV seropositive, placing the donor among the roughly 300 seropositive members of the cohort. Each donor provided a peripheral blood sample, and peripheral blood mononuclear cells were used for TCR beta sequencing. The Qiagen DNeasy Blood Extraction Kit was used to extract genomic DNA from the blood cell samples.

What was sequenced was PBMCs. The chain is made from TRBV11-3 and TRBJ1-2; 7 bases in the middle match TRBD1. The source of this sequence is a man aged 35-49 years in good health and CMV-seropositive. CDR3 protein: CASSWGRGSFGYTF. The nucleotide sequence is given as TGTGCCAGCAGCTGGGGCAGGGGGAGTTTTGGCTACACCTTC.